This T cell receptor (beta chain) was captured by sequencing in a study of blood T cell repertoires in COVID-19 (dated by TCRdb to about 2020). Some background on the complete study: Collaborator samples came from the United States, Italy and Spain and covered acute and convalescent phases of COVID-19. The prospective study material was composed of cDNA or gDNA derived from T cells, B-cell-depleted T cells, or PBMCs. Where available, HLA class I and class II types were taken from metadata supplied by the sample provider and were not determined by assay-based typing. A freely available public database, intended as a resource for researchers studying the immune response to SARS-CoV-2, is where the repertoires were released. The dataset comprised deeply sampled blood TCRbeta repertoires from subjects exposed to, actively infected with, or recovered from COVID-19. The sample metadata nearly always contained a de-identified subject ID, COVID-19 status, age in years and sex. Samples were obtained from the ongoing ImmuneRACE study (first 160 participants) and from 1,254 subjects provided by 6 global collaborators. Study-wide findings and limitations: The quantity of clinical and demographic metadata differed by source and by participant and was supplied without curation.

TCRbeta CDR3 regions were amplified from genomic DNA by means of the immunoSEQ Assay, a bias-controlled multiplex PCR. Under the source paper's analysis protocol: The number of nucleated cells in each sample was estimated by amplification of reference gene primers within the assay. Sequence reads were collapsed and filtered to measure the absolute abundance of every unique TCRbeta CDR3 rearrangement. For each sample, productive Simpson clonality was calculated as the square root of Simpson's diversity index over productive rearrangements. TCRdb provides this immuneACCESS table in a form limited to in-frame rearrangements. Some clones are lacking; in checked studies, under half of them reflect an unresolved V gene, and why the rest are absent is not known. The D gene and trimming were derived from the DNA, and the V and J assignments and clone size from that table. The sample profile shows approximately 260,000 clones; approximately 83% of them were found once. 11% of the sample comes from the top ten.

Each collaborating institution followed its own protocols to collect whole blood in K2EDTA tubes. For TCRbeta analysis, collaborators shipped samples in one of three forms: frozen whole blood, isolated PBMCs, or DNA extracted from either of those sample types. This clone was seen just once. The antigen this receptor binds is unknown. No much larger clonotype is one base removed from it; base qualities were not supplied. V sheds 2 bases and J sheds 1 base, leaving 15 bases between their ends. CDR1 and CDR2, looked up from the germline V gene (reference sequence), are LNHNV and YYDKDF. The CDR3 goes from the cysteine to the phenylalanine over 17 residues. The sequence is cut down to CDR3 DNA, 51 bases in frame from base 1.

This TCR came from a woman aged 70 to 79 with acute or convalescent COVID-19. Sequencing was carried out using peripheral blood. The sequence joins TRBV15 to TRBJ2-1; TRBD1 is a possible D gene, resting on 6 matching bases. The CDR3 amino acid sequence is: CATSRTTGKGSYNEQFF. In nucleotides, the sequence is TGTGCCACCAGCAGAACTACAGGGAAGGGGTCCTACAATGAGCAGTTCTTC.